The text below deals with one T cell receptor (beta chain). What it binds is unknown. This entry belongs to a study of cytomegalovirus exposure and HLA in healthy donors. With 60 Vbeta and 13 Jbeta primers, the PCR was carried out. Generated by immunoSEQ multiplex PCR, the TCRdb table keeps only in-frame clones and is missing some. This sample has around 200,000 clones; roughly 80% occur once, and the top ten carry over 3.5%. In germline, CDR1 is LNHDA, CDR2 SQIVND (reference sequence). The junction had 16 bases not matched to a gene; V was cut back by 11 bases and J by 4 bases. This CDR3 has 16 amino acids. Study-wide points: Analysis was carried out at a later point, and it linked a missense DCLRE1C variant to TCR beta V- and J-gene trimming. Later work associated 17,000 or so TCR beta sequences with HLA alleles at 0.05 false discovery rate. Sequencing depth across donors, presence/absence analyses assumed, was roughly uniform. Among TCR beta chains, those listed as cytomegalovirus-associated numbered approximately 150.

The sequenced sample consisted of PBMCs. The V gene is TRBV19, the J gene TRBJ2-1; TRBD2 matches 8 bases. This TCR came from a man aged 45-65 years in good health and CMV-seronegative. As DNA, the CDR3 is TGTGCCGCCAGTACTGGGGCGGGGGGCTCATACAATGAGCAGTTCTTC. Protein product: CAASTGAGGSYNEQFF.